Below are 15 T cell receptor beta chains sequenced from a single sample in a study of vaccination effects on CD4 cells after COVID-19 (dated 2022 in TCRdb). What these receptors recognize is not known. The ViraFEST assay stimulated PBMC with viral peptide pools and then used TCR sequencing to identify antigen-specific CD4+ T cell clonotypes by expansion. After around 11 days of culture, CD4+ T cells were isolated with the EasySep CD4+ T cell isolation kit. Participants received two doses of either the BNT162b2 or the mRNA-1273 mRNA SARS-CoV-2 vaccine. Libraries were built with the immunoSEQ multiplex PCR assay. The immuneACCESS repertoire file appears here via TCRdb, limited to in-frame rearrangements. These files lack a portion of the clones; in checked studies, under half of the deficit traces to unresolved V genes, and the cause of the others is not known. The sample table holds some 22,000 clones, of which around 77% were seen once. In total, the top ten clones hold about 9.3% of the sample.

The sequencing here drew on CD4+ T cells from PBMCs cultured with HCoV-229E spike peptides, taken after COVID-19 vaccination. The sample's cell subset or site label, decoded: HCoV-229E spike overlapping peptide pool stimulation. The source of these receptors is a human donor who received a COVID-19 vaccine.

This clone was seen a single time. V and J are TRBV7-7 and TRBJ1-3; no reliable D call. This CDR3 comprises 16 residues. Germline V gene lookup returns CDR1 SSHAT and CDR2 FNYEAQ (reference sequence). Trimming removed 4 bases at V and 2 bases at J, with 15 bases between. DNA of the CDR3: TGTGCCAGCAGCTCCTCCCCGGGATTTACTGGAAACACCATATATTTT. This sequence encodes CASSSSPGFTGNTIYF. The variable domain in full, completed from reference TRBV7-7 and TRBJ1-3, reads GAGVSQSPRYKVTKRGQDVTLRCDPISSHATLYWYQQALGQGPEFLTYFNYEAQPDKSGLPSDRFSAERPEGSISTLTIQRTEQRDSAMYRCASSSSPGFTGNTIYFGEGSWLTVV.

The chain's CDR3 is CTSTPRANEQFF. CDR3 DNA sequence: TGCACCAGCACCCCAAGGGCCAATGAGCAGTTCTTC. This sequence joins TRBV1 and TRBJ2-1. TRBV1 is a listed pseudogene. The CDR3 consists of 12 residues.

The chain employs TRBV7-8 and TRBJ1-2; no reliable D call. The CDR3 runs 15 residues. Per the germline V gene, CDR1 is SGHVS and CDR2 is FQNEAQ. Trimming removed 1 base at V and 0 bases at J, with 9 bases between. CDR3 DNA: TGTGCCAGCAGCTTAGTGGGCGGGACTAACTATGGCTACACCTTC. Translated, it gives CASSLVGGTNYGYTF.

The gene calls are TRBV2 and TRBJ2-5, with D perhaps TRBD2 (7 bases). Trimming pared 6 bases from V and 3 bases from J, leaving 17 bases between. Germline loops: CDR1 SNHLY, CDR2 FYNNEI. CDR3 length equals 15 residues. CDR3 sequence: CASSGLGGAEETQYF. Written as DNA, the CDR3 is TGTGCCAGCAGCGGGCTGGGGGGGGCCGAAGAGACCCAGTACTTC.

The V gene is TRBV3-1 (or the pseudogene TRBV3-2), the J gene TRBJ1-3; D is possibly TRBD1 (6 bases). V lost 6 bases, J lost 0 bases, and 9 bases lay in between. Germline CDR1 and CDR2: LGHDT and YNNKEL (reference sequence). The CDR3 runs 14 residues. The CDR3 coding sequence is TGTGCCAGCAGTGACAGGTCCTCTGGAAACACCATATATTTT. Its translation is CASSDRSSGNTIYF.

The chain is built from TRBV19 and TRBJ1-4; perhaps TRBD1 as D (6 bases). The CDR3 loop spans 16 amino acids. Trimming cost V 5 bases and J 4 bases, with 17 bases left between them. Per the germline V gene, CDR1 is LNHDA and CDR2 is SQIVND (reference sequence). The CDR3, as DNA: TGTGCCAGTAGTGGACGAACAGGGCACGTTAATGAAAAACTGTTTTTT. Encoded protein: CASSGRTGHVNEKLFF.

A single count supports this clone. The chain has TRBV5-1 and TRBJ1-3; D not certain. Germline V gives CDR1 SGHRS, CDR2 YFSETQ. The ends were cut back, 0 bases at V and 0 bases at J, with 10 bases in the middle. This CDR3 region has 16 residues. The CDR3 loop reads CASSLDVRSSGNTIYF. CDR3 DNA: TGCGCCAGCAGCTTGGACGTCAGAAGCTCTGGAAACACCATATATTTT.

The chain joins TRBV10-3 to TRBJ2-2; 7 bases are a match to TRBD2. V shed 11 bases, J shed 4 bases, and the junction held 13 bases outside the gene matches. CDR3 length equals 15 residues. Per the germline V gene, CDR1 is ENHRY and CDR2 is SYGVKD. CDR3 sequence: CAGAGTTDPTGELFF. CDR3 DNA: TGTGCCGGCGCCGGGACTACAGACCCCACCGGGGAGCTGTTTTTT.

V and J are TRBV23-1 and TRBJ2-7; D gene uncertain. TRBV23-1 is sorted into the ORF group, with uncertain function. The CDR3 has 10 amino acids. Deletions cut 8 bases from V and 4 bases from J, with 6 bases between. The CDR3 protein is CASGHYEQYF. In nucleotides, the CDR3 is TGCGCCAGCGGCCATTACGAGCAGTACTTC.

The chain has TRBV2 and TRBJ1-3; D uncertain. With 6 bases removed from V and 2 bases from J, the gap between germline ends came to 8 bases. This CDR3 is 13 amino acids long. Germline V gene sequence: CDR1 SNHLY, CDR2 FYNNEI. CDR3 loop: CASREDAGNTIYF. DNA of the CDR3: TGTGCCAGCAGGGAGGACGCTGGAAACACCATATATTTT. Looking up the rest from reference TRBV2 and TRBJ1-3 gives the full variable domain: EPEVTQTPSHQVTQMGQEVILRCVPISNHLYFYWYRQILGQKVEFLVSFYNNEISEKSEIFDDQFSVERPDGSNFTLKIRSTKLEDSAMYFCASREDAGNTIYFGEGSWLTVV.

The chain combines TRBV21-1 with TRBJ1-5; the DNA was not compared with TRBD1, the D call given in the table. TRBV21-1 constitutes a pseudogene. This CDR3 is 19 amino acids long. CDR3 amino acids: CASSNEAGQGVVSNQPQHF. Written as DNA, the CDR3 is TGTGCCAGCAGCAATGAAGCGGGACAGGGGGTTGTTAGCAATCAGCCCCAGCATTTT.

This clone was detected once. This sequence joins TRBV6-5 and TRBJ2-7, with D tentatively TRBD1 (6 bases). This CDR3 region has 16 residues. The V end lost 2 bases, the J end lost 2 bases, and 16 bases lay between the germline ends. Germline assignment: CDR1 MNHEY and CDR2 SVGAGI. For the CDR3, the DNA is TGTGCCAGCAGTTACGACGGAACAGGGCTTACCTACGAGCAGTACTTC. This codes for CASSYDGTGLTYEQYF.

V usage is TRBV10-2 and J usage is TRBJ2-3; 8 bases fit TRBD2. Trimming removed 3 bases from V and 3 bases from J; junction bases left unmatched: 8. Germline V gene sequence: CDR1 WSHSY, CDR2 SAAADI. The CDR3 is made up of 16 amino acids. This CDR3 is CASSDWGGRLTDTQYF. CDR3 sequence (DNA): TGCGCCAGCAGTGATTGGGGCGGGAGGTTAACAGATACGCAGTATTTT.

The J gene is TRBJ2-2, the V gene TRBV5-1; D is unclear. V was pared by 4 bases and J by 4 bases, with 14 bases between. There are 15 residues in the CDR3. Germline CDR1 reads SGHRS; CDR2 reads YFSETQ. The CDR3 region is CASSTDVAPTGELFF. Written as DNA, the CDR3 is TGCGCCAGCAGCACCGACGTAGCCCCCACCGGGGAGCTGTTTTTT. Full variable domain (outside the CDR3, taken from reference TRBV5-1 and TRBJ2-2): KAGVTQTPRYLIKTRGQQVTLSCSPISGHRSVSWYQQTPGQGLQFLFEYFSETQRNKGNFPGRFSGRQFSNSRSEMNVSTLELGDSALYLCASSTDVAPTGELFFGEGSRLTVL.

The chain carries TRBV3-1 (or the pseudogene TRBV3-2) and TRBJ1-2; 7 bases match TRBD1. The CDR3 has 14 residues. Trimming removed 7 bases from V and 6 bases from J; junction bases left unmatched: 11. Germline V gives CDR1 LGHDT, CDR2 YNNKEL (reference sequence). The CDR3 is CASTRNLQGDGYTF. CDR3 sequence (DNA): TGTGCCAGCACCCGAAACTTGCAGGGGGATGGCTACACCTTC.